This T cell receptor (beta chain) was documented in a study of beta chain features in type 1 diabetes. Background on the study: Cell yields, gender and age were comparable in patients and healthy donors.

For this clone: What it binds is not known.

Expressed TCRB transcripts were sequenced because the isolated RNA had all been reverse transcribed beforehand. Assay used: immunoSEQ multiplex PCR; TCRdb lists only in-frame clones, some missing. The sample contains about 160,000 clones, approximately 8.1% of which appear only once. The V and J ends lost 5 bases and 4 bases respectively, with 11 bases between them. Germline CDR1 is MGHDK and CDR2 is SYGVNS. CDR3 length equals 14 residues. Study conclusions and caveats: Within each of all four CD4+ subsets, Type 1 diabetes patients had TCRB CDR3s that were moderately but significantly shorter. cDNA-based sequencing might over-represent cells highly expressing TCR. Naive, central memory and regulatory TCRB repertoires appeared more similar among patients than healthy donors. There was no resolution here of whether HLA type influences TCRB rearrangement.

The TCR was taken from a woman aged 40 to 50 with type 1 diabetes. The rearrangement joins TRBV25-1 to TRBJ2-2, with TRBD2 as a possible D gene (6 bases). Sequenced sample: central memory CD4+ T cells from blood. The DNA of the CDR3 is TGTGCCAGCAGTTCAAGCGGGTCCACCGGGGAGCTGTTTTTT. This translates into CASSSSGSTGELFF.